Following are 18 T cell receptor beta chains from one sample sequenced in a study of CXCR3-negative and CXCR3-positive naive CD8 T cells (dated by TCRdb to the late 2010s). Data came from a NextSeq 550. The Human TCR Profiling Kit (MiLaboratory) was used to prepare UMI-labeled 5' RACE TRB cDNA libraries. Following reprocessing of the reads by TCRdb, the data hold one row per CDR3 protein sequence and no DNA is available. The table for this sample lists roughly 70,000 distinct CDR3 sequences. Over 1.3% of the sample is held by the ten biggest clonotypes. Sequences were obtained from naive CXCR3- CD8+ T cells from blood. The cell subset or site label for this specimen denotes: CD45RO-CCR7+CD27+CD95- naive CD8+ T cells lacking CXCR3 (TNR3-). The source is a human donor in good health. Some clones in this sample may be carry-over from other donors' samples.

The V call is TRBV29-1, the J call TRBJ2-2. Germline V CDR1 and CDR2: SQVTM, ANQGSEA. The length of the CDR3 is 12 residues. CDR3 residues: CSVRANTGELFF.

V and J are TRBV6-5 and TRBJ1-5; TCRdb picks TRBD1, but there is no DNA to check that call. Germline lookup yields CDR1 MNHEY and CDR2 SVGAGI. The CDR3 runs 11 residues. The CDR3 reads CASTGSQPQHF.

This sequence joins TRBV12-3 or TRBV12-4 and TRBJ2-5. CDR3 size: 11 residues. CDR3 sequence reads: CASSFSETQYF.

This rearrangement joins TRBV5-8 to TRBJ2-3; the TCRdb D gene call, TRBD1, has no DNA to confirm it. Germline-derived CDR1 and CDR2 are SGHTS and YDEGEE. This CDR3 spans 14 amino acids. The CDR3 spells CASSLGQSTDTQYF.

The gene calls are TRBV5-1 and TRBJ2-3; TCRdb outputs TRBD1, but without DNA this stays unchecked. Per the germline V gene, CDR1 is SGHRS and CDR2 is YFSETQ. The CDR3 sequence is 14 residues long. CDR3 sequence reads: CASSEGGTADTQYF. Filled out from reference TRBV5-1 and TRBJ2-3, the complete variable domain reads KAGVTQTPRYLIKTRGQQVTLSCSPISGHRSVSWYQQTPGQGLQFLFEYFSETQRNKGNFPGRFSGRQFSNSRSEMNVSTLELGDSALYLCASSEGGTADTQYFGPGTRLTVL.

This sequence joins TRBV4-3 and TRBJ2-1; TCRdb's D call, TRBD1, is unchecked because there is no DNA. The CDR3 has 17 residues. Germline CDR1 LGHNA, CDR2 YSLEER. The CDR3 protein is CASSQDKAGTSYNEQFF.

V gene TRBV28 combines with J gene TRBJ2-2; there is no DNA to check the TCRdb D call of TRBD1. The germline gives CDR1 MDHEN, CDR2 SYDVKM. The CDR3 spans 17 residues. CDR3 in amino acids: CASRSLRDREGRGELFF.

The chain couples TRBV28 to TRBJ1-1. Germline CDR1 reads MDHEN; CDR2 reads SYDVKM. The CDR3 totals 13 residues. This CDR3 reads CASRTDGNTEAFF.

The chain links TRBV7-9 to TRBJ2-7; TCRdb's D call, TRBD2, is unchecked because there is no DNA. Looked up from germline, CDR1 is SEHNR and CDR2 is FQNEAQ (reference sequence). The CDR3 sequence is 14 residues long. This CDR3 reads CASSPSLAVYEQYF.

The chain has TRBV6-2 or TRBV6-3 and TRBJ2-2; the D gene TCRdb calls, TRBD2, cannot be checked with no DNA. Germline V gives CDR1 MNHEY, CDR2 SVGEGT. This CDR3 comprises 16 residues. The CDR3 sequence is CASSPIAGGWTGELFF.

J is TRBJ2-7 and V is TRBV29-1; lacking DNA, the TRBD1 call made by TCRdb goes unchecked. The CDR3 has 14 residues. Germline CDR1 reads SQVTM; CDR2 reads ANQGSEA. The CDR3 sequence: CSVQERGRVYEQYF.

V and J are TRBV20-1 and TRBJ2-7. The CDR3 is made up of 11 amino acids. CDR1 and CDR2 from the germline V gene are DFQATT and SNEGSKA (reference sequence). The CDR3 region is CSAMWGYEQYF.

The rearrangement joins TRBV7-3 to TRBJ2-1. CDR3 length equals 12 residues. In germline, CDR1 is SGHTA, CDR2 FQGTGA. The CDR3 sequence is CATRGPNNEQFF.

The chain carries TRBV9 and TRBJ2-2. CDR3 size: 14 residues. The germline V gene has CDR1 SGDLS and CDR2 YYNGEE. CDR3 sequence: CASSVVGNTGELFF.

The CDR3 reads CASSLAEVGRGSRNEQFF. The chain carries TRBV7-6 and TRBJ2-1; with no DNA, the TCRdb D assignment of TRBD1 cannot be verified. Germline V CDR1 and CDR2: SGHVS, FNYEAQ. This CDR3 is 18 amino acids long.

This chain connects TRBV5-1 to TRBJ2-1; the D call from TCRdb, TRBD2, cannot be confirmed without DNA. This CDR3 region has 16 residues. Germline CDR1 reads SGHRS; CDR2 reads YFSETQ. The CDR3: CASSPLAGSSYNEQFF.

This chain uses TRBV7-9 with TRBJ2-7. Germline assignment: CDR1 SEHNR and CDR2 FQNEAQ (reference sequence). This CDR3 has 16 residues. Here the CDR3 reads CASSSVTQRSSYEQYF.

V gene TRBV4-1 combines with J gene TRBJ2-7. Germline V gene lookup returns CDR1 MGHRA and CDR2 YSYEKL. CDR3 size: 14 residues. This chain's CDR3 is CASSQNYGGYEQYF.